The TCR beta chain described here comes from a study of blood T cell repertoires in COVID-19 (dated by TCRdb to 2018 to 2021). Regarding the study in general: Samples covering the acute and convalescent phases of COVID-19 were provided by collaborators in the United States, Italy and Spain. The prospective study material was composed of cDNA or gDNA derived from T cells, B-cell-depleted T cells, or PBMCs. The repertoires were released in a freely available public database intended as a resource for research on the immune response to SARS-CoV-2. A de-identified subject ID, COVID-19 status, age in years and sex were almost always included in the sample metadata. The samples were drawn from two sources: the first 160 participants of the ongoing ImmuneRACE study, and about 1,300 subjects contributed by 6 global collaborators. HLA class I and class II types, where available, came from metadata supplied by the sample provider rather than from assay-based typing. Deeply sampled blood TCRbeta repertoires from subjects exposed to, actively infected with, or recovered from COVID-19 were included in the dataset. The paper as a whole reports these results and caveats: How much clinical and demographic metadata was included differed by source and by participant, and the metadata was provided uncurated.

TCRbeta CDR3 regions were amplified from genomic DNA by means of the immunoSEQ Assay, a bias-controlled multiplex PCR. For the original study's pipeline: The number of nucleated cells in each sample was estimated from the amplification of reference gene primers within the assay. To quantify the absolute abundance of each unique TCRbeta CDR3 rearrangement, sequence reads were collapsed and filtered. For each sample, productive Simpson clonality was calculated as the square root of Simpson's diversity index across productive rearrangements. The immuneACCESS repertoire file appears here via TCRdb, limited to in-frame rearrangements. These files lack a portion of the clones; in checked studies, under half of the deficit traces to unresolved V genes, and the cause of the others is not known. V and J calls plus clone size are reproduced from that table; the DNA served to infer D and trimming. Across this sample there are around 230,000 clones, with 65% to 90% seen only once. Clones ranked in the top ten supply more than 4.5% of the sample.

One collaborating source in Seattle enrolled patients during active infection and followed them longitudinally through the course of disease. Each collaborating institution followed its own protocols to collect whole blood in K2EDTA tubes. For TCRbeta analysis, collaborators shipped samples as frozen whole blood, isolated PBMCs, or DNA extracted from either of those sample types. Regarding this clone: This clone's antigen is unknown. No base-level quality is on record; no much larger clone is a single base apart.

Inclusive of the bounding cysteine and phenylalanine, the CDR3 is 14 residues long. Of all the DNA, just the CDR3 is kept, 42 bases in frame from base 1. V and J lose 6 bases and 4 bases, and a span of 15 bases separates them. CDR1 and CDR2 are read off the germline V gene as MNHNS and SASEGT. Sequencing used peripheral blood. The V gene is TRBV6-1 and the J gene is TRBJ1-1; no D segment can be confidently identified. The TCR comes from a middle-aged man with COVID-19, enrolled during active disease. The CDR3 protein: CASSSDKRGTEAFF. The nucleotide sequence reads TGTGCCAGCAGCTCTGATAAACGGGGCACTGAAGCTTTCTTT.